The clone carrying this T cell receptor beta chain occurred many times. The antigen is not known. The blood was taken when hyperthyroidism was first diagnosed, before any ophthalmopathy symptoms showed up. The data derive from a study of T cells in Graves' hyperthyroidism and ophthalmopathy. The germline V gene has CDR1 MNHEY and CDR2 SVGEGT. The CDR3 is 12 amino acids. Trimming stripped 2 bases from V and 5 bases from J, with 5 bases between. Amplification targeted TCR beta CDR3 regions from RNA transcripts. An initial round of RT-PCR targeting the TCR CDR3 relied on the HTBI primer set. A single record per CDR3 protein comes from TCRdb applying MiXCR to the multiplex PCR reads. The sample lists nearly 600,000 distinct CDR3 sequences, about 15% occurring once. General study points: Expanded thyroid clonotypes (above 0.001) were mostly also found in blood.

This TCR derives from a young woman with Graves' hyperthyroidism that later progressed to Graves' ophthalmopathy. Material: blood. The chain employs TRBV6-2 or TRBV6-3 and TRBJ2-3, with D unresolved. CDR3 in amino acids: CASSYRVDTQYF. CDR3 sequence (DNA): TGTGCCAGCAGTTACCGGGTAGATACGCAGTATTTT.